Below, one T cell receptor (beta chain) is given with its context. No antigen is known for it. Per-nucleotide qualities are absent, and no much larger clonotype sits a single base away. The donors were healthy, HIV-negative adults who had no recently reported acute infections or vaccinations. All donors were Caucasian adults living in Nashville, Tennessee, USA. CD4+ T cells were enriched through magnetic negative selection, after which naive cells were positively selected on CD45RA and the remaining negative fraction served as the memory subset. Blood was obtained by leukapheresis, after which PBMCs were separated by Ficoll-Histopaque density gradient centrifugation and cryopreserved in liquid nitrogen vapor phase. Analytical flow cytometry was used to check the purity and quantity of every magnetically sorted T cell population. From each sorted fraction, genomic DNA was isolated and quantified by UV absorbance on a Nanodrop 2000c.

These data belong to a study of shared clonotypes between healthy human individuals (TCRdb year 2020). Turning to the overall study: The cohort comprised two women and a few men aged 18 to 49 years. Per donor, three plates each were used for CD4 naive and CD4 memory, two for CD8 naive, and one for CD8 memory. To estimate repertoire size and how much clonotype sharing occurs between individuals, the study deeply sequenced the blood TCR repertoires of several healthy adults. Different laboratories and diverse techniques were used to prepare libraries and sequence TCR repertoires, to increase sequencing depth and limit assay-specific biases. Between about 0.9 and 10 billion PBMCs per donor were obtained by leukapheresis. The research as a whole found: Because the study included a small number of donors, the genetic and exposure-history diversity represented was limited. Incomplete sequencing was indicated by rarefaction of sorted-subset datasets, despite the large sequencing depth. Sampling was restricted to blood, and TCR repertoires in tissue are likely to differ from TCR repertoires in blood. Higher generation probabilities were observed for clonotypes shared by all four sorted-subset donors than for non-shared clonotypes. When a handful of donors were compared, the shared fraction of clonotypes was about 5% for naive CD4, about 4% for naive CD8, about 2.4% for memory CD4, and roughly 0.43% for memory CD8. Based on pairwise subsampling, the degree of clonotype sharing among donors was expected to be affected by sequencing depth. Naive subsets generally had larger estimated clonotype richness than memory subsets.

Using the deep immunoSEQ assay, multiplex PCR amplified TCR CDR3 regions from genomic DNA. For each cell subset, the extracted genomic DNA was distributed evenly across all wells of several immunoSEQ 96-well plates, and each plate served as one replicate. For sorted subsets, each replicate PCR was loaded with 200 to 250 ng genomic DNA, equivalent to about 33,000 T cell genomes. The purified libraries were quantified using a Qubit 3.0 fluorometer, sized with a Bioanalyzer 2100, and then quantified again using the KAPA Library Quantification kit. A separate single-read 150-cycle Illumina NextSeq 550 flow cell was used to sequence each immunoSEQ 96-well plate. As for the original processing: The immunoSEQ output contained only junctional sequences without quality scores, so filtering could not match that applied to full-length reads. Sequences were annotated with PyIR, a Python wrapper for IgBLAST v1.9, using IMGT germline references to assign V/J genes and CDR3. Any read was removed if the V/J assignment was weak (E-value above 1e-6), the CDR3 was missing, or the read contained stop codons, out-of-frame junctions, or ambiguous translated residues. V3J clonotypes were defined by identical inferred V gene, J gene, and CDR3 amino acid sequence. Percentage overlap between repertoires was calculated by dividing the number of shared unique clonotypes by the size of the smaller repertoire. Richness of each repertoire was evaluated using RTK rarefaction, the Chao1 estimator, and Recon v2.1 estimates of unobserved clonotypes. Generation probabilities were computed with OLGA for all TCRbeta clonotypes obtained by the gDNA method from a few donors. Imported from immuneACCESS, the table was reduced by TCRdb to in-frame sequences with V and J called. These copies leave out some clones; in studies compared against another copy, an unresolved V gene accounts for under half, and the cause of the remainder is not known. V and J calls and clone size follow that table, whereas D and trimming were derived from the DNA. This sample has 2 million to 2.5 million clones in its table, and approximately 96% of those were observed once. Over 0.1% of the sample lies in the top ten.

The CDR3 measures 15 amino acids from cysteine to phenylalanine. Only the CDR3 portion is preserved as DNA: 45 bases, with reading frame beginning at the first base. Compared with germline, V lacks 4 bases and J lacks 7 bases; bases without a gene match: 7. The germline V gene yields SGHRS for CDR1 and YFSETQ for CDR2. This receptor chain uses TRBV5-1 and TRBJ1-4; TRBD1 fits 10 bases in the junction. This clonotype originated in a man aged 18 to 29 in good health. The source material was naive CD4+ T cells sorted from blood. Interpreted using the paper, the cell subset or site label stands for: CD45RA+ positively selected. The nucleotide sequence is TGCGCCAGCAGCCCCGCCGGGACAGGGGTTGAAAAACTGTTTTTT. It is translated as CASSPAGTGVEKLFF.